Each of the 18 T cell receptor beta chains below was sequenced from the same sample in a study of T cell responses to AZD1222 COVID-19 vaccine. The data were produced by immunoSEQ multiplex PCR, yet TCRdb's version contains in-frame clones alone and is incomplete. The sample has some 170,000 clones; approximately 90% are singletons. Sample: peripheral blood, taken on day 0 of AZD1222 vaccination. These receptors originate from an adult in good health.

This sequence joins TRBV19 and TRBJ1-3, with D perhaps TRBD1 (6 bases). The length of the CDR3 is 12 residues. V shed 4 bases and J shed 11 bases, with 12 bases lying between them. Germline CDR1 and CDR2: LNHDA and SQIVND (reference sequence). CDR3 coding DNA: TGTGCCAGTAGTACCTCACAGGGACCCATATATTTT. This encodes CASSTSQGPIYF.

In its sample, this clone was seen a few times. The CDR3: CASSQEWPSGRLETQYF. For the CDR3, the DNA is TGCGCCAGCAGCCAAGAATGGCCTAGCGGGAGGTTAGAGACCCAGTACTTC. The rearrangement uses TRBV4-1 and TRBJ2-5, with 11 positions matching TRBD2. Germline CDR1 reads MGHRA; CDR2 reads YSYEKL. Trimming removed 0 bases from V and 4 bases from J; junction bases left unmatched: 7. CDR3 length: 17 residues.

The DNA of the CDR3 is TGTGCCAGTAGTATTCTTTCCGCAGGAACAGATACGCAGTATTTT. Amino acids: CASSILSAGTDTQYF. V and J are TRBV19 and TRBJ2-3; D is unclear. CDR1 and CDR2 (germline): LNHDA, SQIVND (reference sequence). V was clipped by 3 bases and J by 3 bases, with 13 bases between them. This CDR3 comprises 15 residues.

The chain has TRBV28 and TRBJ1-5, with TRBD1 matching 9 bases. The CDR3 is 17 amino acids. Losses at the gene ends were 6 bases for V and 0 bases for J; bases not matched to a gene: 9. Per germline, CDR1 MDHEN and CDR2 SYDVKM. The CDR3 DNA reads TGTGCCAGCAGGCCTGGGACAGGGCCTTATAGCAATCAGCCCCAGCATTTT. As protein: CASRPGTGPYSNQPQHF.

V gene TRBV5-1 combines with J gene TRBJ2-5, with D maybe TRBD2 (6 bases). V was cut by 4 bases and J by 5 bases, with 18 bases left in between. Germline CDR1 SGHRS, CDR2 YFSETQ. The length of the CDR3 is 15 residues. CDR3: CASSATGLQVETQYF. CDR3 bases: TGCGCCAGCAGCGCTACCGGACTACAGGTGGAGACCCAGTACTTC.

CDR3: CASRRDSINEKLFF. In DNA, the CDR3 is TGTGCCAGCAGGCGGGACAGCATCAATGAAAAACTGTTTTTT. V is TRBV5-8 and J is TRBJ1-4; 7 bases are shared with TRBD1. From germline, CDR1 is SGHTS and CDR2 YDEGEE. V gave up 5 bases and J gave up 5 bases; unmatched junction bases: 6. CDR3 length equals 14 residues.

The rearrangement links TRBV20-1 to TRBJ1-2; weak D call: TRBD1 (6 bases). The CDR3 totals 11 residues. The V gene lost 4 bases and the J gene lost 7 bases, with 10 bases spanning the gap. Germline CDR1 reads DFQATT; CDR2 reads SNEGSKA (reference sequence). Here the CDR3 reads CSANTGIGYTF. CDR3 in DNA: TGCAGTGCTAACACAGGGATTGGCTACACCTTC.

This chain links TRBV5-1 with TRBJ2-7, with 7 bases lining up with TRBD1. CDR3 length equals 17 residues. V was clipped by 4 bases and J by 3 bases; unmatched bases: 16. Germline lookup yields CDR1 SGHRS and CDR2 YFSETQ. CDR3 loop: CASSPGLTGTGSYEQYF. The DNA for the CDR3 is TGCGCCAGCAGCCCCGGACTGACAGGGACCGGCAGCTACGAGCAGTACTTC. The entire variable domain, with the rest obtained from reference TRBV5-1 and TRBJ2-7, is as follows: KAGVTQTPRYLIKTRGQQVTLSCSPISGHRSVSWYQQTPGQGLQFLFEYFSETQRNKGNFPGRFSGRQFSNSRSEMNVSTLELGDSALYLCASSPGLTGTGSYEQYFGPGTRLTVT.

The genes are TRBV5-6 and TRBJ1-5; D is unclear. CDR3 length: 13 amino acids. Trimming shortened V by 3 bases and J by 5 bases, and 9 bases separated the two germline ends. Germline lookup yields CDR1 SGHDT and CDR2 YYEEEE. This CDR3 is CASSSWMDQPQHF. The CDR3 bases are TGTGCCAGCAGCTCCTGGATGGATCAGCCCCAGCATTTT. Using reference TRBV5-6 and TRBJ1-5 for the parts outside the CDR3, the full variable domain is DAGVTQSPTHLIKTRGQQVTLRCSPKSGHDTVSWYQQALGQGPQFIFQYYEEEERQRGNFPDRFSGHQFPNYSSELNVNALLLGDSALYLCASSSWMDQPQHFGDGTRLSIL.

The chain combines TRBV9 with TRBJ2-7; 7 nucleotides align to TRBD1. There are 15 residues in the CDR3. After removal of 0 bases from V and 1 base from J, the junction contained 4 bases not matched to a gene. The V gene's germline CDR1 is SGDLS and CDR2 YYNGEE. DNA for the CDR3: TGTGCCAGCAGCGTAGGACAGGGTCTATCCTACGAGCAGTACTTC. The encoded protein is CASSVGQGLSYEQYF.

CDR3 coding DNA: TGTGCCAGCAGCCCGAGGGAGACCTACGAGCAGTACTTC. It encodes CASSPRETYEQYF. The chain is built from TRBV7-9 and TRBJ2-7; D may be TRBD2 (5 bases). Trimming pared 5 bases from V and 2 bases from J, leaving 10 bases between. Germline V gene lookup returns CDR1 SEHNR and CDR2 FQNEAQ (reference sequence). This CDR3 comprises 13 residues.

DNA of the CDR3: TGTGCCAGCAGCCGGGAGAGCAATGAGCAGTTCTTC. Residues: CASSRESNEQFF. The rearrangement joins TRBV7-8 to TRBJ2-1; maybe TRBD2 (6 bases). The V gene lost 5 bases and the J gene lost 6 bases, with 8 bases spanning the gap. The germline CDR1 and CDR2 sequences are SGHVS and FQNEAQ. CDR3 length: 12 residues.

This rearrangement joins TRBV5-1 to TRBJ1-4, with D possibly being TRBD1 (5 bases). Germline V gives CDR1 SGHRS, CDR2 YFSETQ. The CDR3 is 13 amino acids. V lost 4 bases and J lost 7, with 11 bases in between. CDR3 sequence (DNA): TGCGCCAGCAGCGAACCGGGACTTGAAAAACTGTTTTTT. The encoded protein is CASSEPGLEKLFF. Full variable domain (rest looked up from reference TRBV5-1 and TRBJ1-4): KAGVTQTPRYLIKTRGQQVTLSCSPISGHRSVSWYQQTPGQGLQFLFEYFSETQRNKGNFPGRFSGRQFSNSRSEMNVSTLELGDSALYLCASSEPGLEKLFFGSGTQLSVL.

V is TRBV1 and J is TRBJ1-5. TRBV1 is described as a pseudogene. The CDR3 consists of 15 residues. CDR3 region: CTSSRFREGNQPQHF. CDR3 DNA sequence: TGCACCAGCAGCCGTTTCAGGGAGGGCAATCAGCCCCAGCATTTT.

The rearrangement uses TRBV3-1 (or the pseudogene TRBV3-2) and TRBJ1-2; D not certain. V was clipped by 0 bases and J by 2 bases, with 4 bases between them. This CDR3 is 13 amino acids long. The germline V gene has CDR1 LGHDT and CDR2 YNNKEL (reference sequence). The CDR3 here is CASSQEQNYGYTF. DNA for the CDR3: TGTGCCAGCAGCCAAGAACAGAACTATGGCTACACCTTC.

The chain has TRBV7-2 and TRBJ2-3; D gene uncertain. CDR3 size: 14 residues. Per germline, CDR1 SGHTA and CDR2 FQGNSA. Trimming left V 5 bases short and J 0 bases short, with 9 bases between. This CDR3 reads CASSTPTSTDTQYF. The CDR3, as DNA: TGTGCCAGCAGCACCCCGACGAGCACAGATACGCAGTATTTT.

The chain couples TRBV29-1 to TRBJ1-1; D is perhaps TRBD1 (6 bases). Germline V CDR1 and CDR2: SQVTM, ANQGSEA. This CDR3 contains 13 residues. The V end lost 4 bases, the J end lost 5 bases, and 14 bases lay between the germline ends. The DNA of the CDR3 is TGCAGCGTTGGCTTAACAGGGAAAACTGAAGCTTTCTTT. It translates to CSVGLTGKTEAFF.

This clone was seen once. This chain links TRBV6-1 with TRBJ1-1, with D maybe TRBD1 (5 bases). The germline CDR1 and CDR2 sequences are MNHNS and SASEGT. The V and J ends lost 3 bases and 1 base respectively, with 12 bases between them. The CDR3 is 15 residues long. The CDR3 reads CASSEDRGPNTEAFF. As DNA, the CDR3 is TGTGCCAGCAGTGAGGATCGGGGCCCGAACACTGAAGCTTTCTTT.